The 15 T cell receptor beta chains listed next were all sequenced from one sample in a study of shared clonotypes between healthy human individuals. Using immunoSEQ multiplex PCR, the repertoire was profiled, and TCRdb retains in-frame clones only, with some absent. The sample consists of hundreds of thousands of clones, about 82% of them appearing once. Sequencing was done on a sample of PBMCs. The source of these receptors is a middle-aged woman in good health. Some clones in this sample may be carry-over from other donors' samples.

This chain connects TRBV7-9 to TRBJ2-3; 7 bases fit TRBD1. CDR3 size: 17 residues. Looked up from germline, CDR1 is SEHNR and CDR2 is FQNEAQ (reference sequence). With V trimmed by 2 bases and J by 9 bases, 17 bases remained unmatched. CDR3 nucleotides: TGTGCCAGCAGCTTACTTGGACAGGCGGTCCCCAACCGCACGCAGTATTTT. The encoded protein is CASSLLGQAVPNRTQYF.

The chain joins TRBV28 to TRBJ2-1; 11 bases fit TRBD2. Germline V CDR1 and CDR2: MDHEN, SYDVKM. The CDR3 sequence is 14 residues long. Trimming took 2 bases from V and 9 from J; bases not matched to a gene: 3. The CDR3: CASSLALAGGEQFF. CDR3 DNA: TGTGCCAGCAGTTTAGCCCTAGCGGGAGGTGAGCAGTTCTTC. Drawing the rest from reference TRBV28 and TRBJ2-1, the complete variable domain is DVKVTQSSRYLVKRTGEKVFLECVQDMDHENMFWYRQDPGLGLRLIYFSYDVKMKEKGDIPEGYSVSREKKERFSLILESASTNQTSMYLCASSLALAGGEQFFGPGTRLTVL.

The table lists this clone with a few counts. The chain recombines TRBV4-3 with TRBJ1-1; TRBD1 is a possible D gene (6 bases). V was trimmed by 1 base and J by 1 base, leaving 10 bases between them. Germline V gives CDR1 LGHNA, CDR2 YSLEER. The CDR3 loop spans 15 amino acids. The CDR3 DNA reads as TGCGCCAGCAGCCAAGGGACAGCTACGAACACTGAAGCTTTCTTT. This codes for CASSQGTATNTEAFF.

The chain links TRBV28 to TRBJ1-4; D call uncertain. Trimming removed 8 bases from V and 8 bases from J, with 9 bases in between. Germline CDR1 reads MDHEN; CDR2 reads SYDVKM. The length of the CDR3 is 11 residues. The CDR3 region is CASEQQEKLFF. CDR3 nucleotides: TGTGCCAGCGAACAGCAGGAAAAACTGTTTTTT.

The gene calls are TRBV28 and TRBJ1-2; possibly TRBD1 for D (5 bases). The CDR3 contains 16 residues. Germline V gives CDR1 MDHEN, CDR2 SYDVKM. The V and J ends lost 2 bases and 8 bases respectively, with 21 bases between them. CDR3 loop: CASSLLRDERSVGYTF. The CDR3 DNA is TGTGCCAGCAGTTTACTCAGGGACGAACGTTCTGTGGGCTACACCTTC.

CDR3 sequence: CSARYTAGYTF. CDR3 nucleotide sequence: TGCAGTGCTAGATACACGGCTGGCTACACCTTC. V usage is TRBV20-1 and J usage is TRBJ1-2; D is uncertain. The V and J ends lost 2 bases and 7 bases respectively, with 8 bases between them. CDR1 and CDR2 (germline): DFQATT, SNEGSKA (reference sequence). CDR3 length: 11 residues.

This chain connects TRBV27 to TRBJ2-5; no firm D call. The V and J ends lost 0 bases and 5 bases respectively, with 7 bases between them. Germline V CDR1 and CDR2: MNHEY, SMNVEV (reference sequence). The CDR3 contains 13 residues. CDR3 loop: CASSLSVRETQYF. The CDR3 DNA sequence: TGTGCCAGCAGTTTATCGGTCCGGGAGACCCAGTACTTC.

This clone occurred once. CDR3 in DNA: TGTGCCAGCAGCTTGGACGGGCCCTCTGGAAACACCATATATTTT. Its translation is CASSLDGPSGNTIYF. This sequence joins TRBV7-3 and TRBJ1-3; D gene ambiguous. V lost 3 bases and J lost 0, with 9 bases in between. Germline V lookup: CDR1 SGHTA, CDR2 FQGTGA. CDR3 length: 15 residues.

V gene TRBV19 combines with J gene TRBJ1-2; 11 positions agree with TRBD1. This CDR3 is built from 13 residues. After removal of 7 bases from V and 4 bases from J, the junction contained 2 bases not matched to a gene. The germline CDR1 and CDR2 sequences are LNHDA and SQIVND (reference sequence). The CDR3 DNA follows: TGTGCCAGTAAGGACAGGGGGCTCTATGGCTACACCTTC. Translation: CASKDRGLYGYTF. The entire variable domain, with the rest obtained from reference TRBV19 and TRBJ1-2, is as follows: DGGITQSPKYLFRKEGQNVTLSCEQNLNHDAMYWYRQDPGQGLRLIYYSQIVNDFQKGDIAEGYSVSREKKESFPLTVTSAQKNPTAFYLCASKDRGLYGYTFGSGTRLTVV.

The V gene is TRBV5-8, the J gene TRBJ2-7; TRBD2 matches at 15 bases. The CDR3 has 15 amino acids. Germline values: CDR1 SGHTS, CDR2 YDEGEE. The V segment lost 3 bases and the J segment 5 bases; nucleotides outside the gene matches: 3. The CDR3 nucleotides read TGTGCCAGCAGCTGGGGACTAGCGGGAGGCGACGAGCAGTACTTC. Amino acids: CASSWGLAGGDEQYF. Combining the CDR3 with reference TRBV5-8 and TRBJ2-7 gives the whole variable domain EAGVTQSPTHLIKTRGQQATLRCSPISGHTSVYWYQQALGLGLQFLLWYDEGEERNRGNFPPRFSGRQFPNYSSELNVNALELEDSALYLCASSWGLAGGDEQYFGPGTRLTVT.

This clone was seen a few times. The chain recombines TRBV11-3 with TRBJ2-1, with D perhaps matching TRBD2 (6 bases). Trimming removed 4 bases from V and 6 bases from J, with 10 bases in between. The CDR3 runs 13 residues. Per the germline V gene, CDR1 is SGHNT and CDR2 is YENEEA. Here the CDR3 DNA reads TGTGCCAGCAGCTACACTAGCAGCAATGAGCAGTTCTTC. Translating gives CASSYTSSNEQFF.

This clone was seen many times. CDR3 nucleotides: TGTGCCAGCAGCCTACTAGCGGGAGCGGTCTCAGATACGCAGTATTTT. Translated: CASSLLAGAVSDTQYF. The rearrangement joins TRBV28 to TRBJ2-3, with 11 nucleotides matching TRBD2. The germline V gene encodes CDR1 MDHEN and CDR2 SYDVKM. V lost 6 bases, J lost 4 bases, and 9 bases stayed unmatched. The CDR3 loop spans 16 amino acids. Filled out from reference TRBV28 and TRBJ2-3, the complete variable domain reads DVKVTQSSRYLVKRTGEKVFLECVQDMDHENMFWYRQDPGLGLRLIYFSYDVKMKEKGDIPEGYSVSREKKERFSLILESASTNQTSMYLCASSLLAGAVSDTQYFGPGTRLTVL.

On this clone itself: The sample contains more than one DNA sequence encoding this CDR3. The chain recombines TRBV28 with TRBJ2-1; D not certain. Germline V gene sequence: CDR1 MDHEN, CDR2 SYDVKM. Trimming took off 2 bases at V and 5 bases at J, with 1 base between the two ends. CDR3 length: 11 residues. DNA for the CDR3: TGTGCCAGCAGTTTAAACAATGAGCAGTTCTTC. Translated, it gives CASSLNNEQFF.

The chain employs TRBV27 and TRBJ2-6; a weak D match, TRBD1 (6 bases). The V gene lost 4 bases and the J gene lost 2 bases, with 9 bases spanning the gap. This CDR3 is built from 15 residues. CDR1 and CDR2 (germline): MNHEY, SMNVEV (reference sequence). The CDR3 spells CASSSSGAGANVLTF. CDR3 coding DNA: TGTGCCAGCAGTTCCTCAGGGGCTGGGGCCAACGTCCTGACTTTC.

The chain is built from TRBV19 and TRBJ1-1; the D gene is possibly TRBD1 (6 bases). The CDR3 is 13 amino acids. The V gene lost 3 bases and the J gene lost 8 bases, with 13 bases spanning the gap. CDR1 is LNHDA and CDR2 is SQIVND in the germline V gene (reference sequence). The CDR3 DNA follows: TGTGCCAGTAGTATGATTCCAGGGGAGGAAGCTTTCTTT. Its translation is CASSMIPGEEAFF.